Following are 2 T cell receptor beta chains from one sample sequenced in a study of T cells in Graves' hyperthyroidism and ophthalmopathy (dated by TCRdb to between 2018 and 2021). The library was generated by multiplex PCR. TCRdb shows the sequencer as Illumina HiSeq 2000. TCR beta CDR3 regions were amplified from RNA transcripts. A first-round RT-PCR of the TCR CDR3 used the HTBI primer set with the Qiagen OneStep RT-PCR kit. TCRdb reanalyzed the raw reads on its own, using fastp at Q25 for trimming and MiXCR for clone calling, and kept in-frame beta chains. Rows with one shared CDR3 protein collapse into an entry with the most common genes and DNA. Across this sample there are hundreds of thousands of distinct CDR3 sequences, with about 45% seen only once. The top ten constitute 6.5% to 9% of the sample. The sample consisted of peripheral blood or thyroid tissue (not recorded which). These receptors originate from an adult man with Graves' disease, either hyperthyroidism or ophthalmopathy (not recorded which).

Ten or more counts support this clonotype. This sequence joins TRBV2 and TRBJ1-1; D uncertain. The V end was cut by 1 base, the J end by 0 bases, with 6 bases between. The CDR3 has 14 amino acids. Germline CDR1 and CDR2: SNHLY and FYNNEI. As DNA, the CDR3 is TGTGCCAGCAGTGAAGTGGTCCTGAACACTGAAGCTTTCTTT. It is translated as CASSEVVLNTEAFF.

The CDR3 protein is CASSTGQDPGNTIYF. CDR3 in DNA: TGTGCCAGCAGCACTGGACAGGACCCAGGAAACACCATATATTTT. This rearrangement joins TRBV7-9 to TRBJ1-3, with 7 bases identical to TRBD1. The germline V gene encodes CDR1 SEHNR and CDR2 FQNEAQ (reference sequence). The ends lost 5 bases at V and 4 bases at J; junction bases unmatched: 8. CDR3 size: 15 residues.